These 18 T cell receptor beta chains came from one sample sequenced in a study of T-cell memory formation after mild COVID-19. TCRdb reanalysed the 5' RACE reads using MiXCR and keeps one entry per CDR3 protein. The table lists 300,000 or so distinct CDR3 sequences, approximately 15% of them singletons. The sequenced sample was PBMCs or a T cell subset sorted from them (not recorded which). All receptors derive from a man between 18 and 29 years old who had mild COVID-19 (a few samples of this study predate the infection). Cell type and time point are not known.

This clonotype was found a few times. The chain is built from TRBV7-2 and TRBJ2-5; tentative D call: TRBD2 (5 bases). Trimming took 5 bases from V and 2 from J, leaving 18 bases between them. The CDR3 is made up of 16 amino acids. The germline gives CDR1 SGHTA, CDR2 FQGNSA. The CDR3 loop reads CASSVNGEGIQETQYF. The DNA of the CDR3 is TGTGCCAGCAGCGTCAACGGCGAGGGAATACAAGAGACCCAGTACTTC.

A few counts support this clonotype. CDR3 bases: TGCGCCAGCAGCCAACTATACGGCCCCGGCGAGCAGTACTTC. It encodes CASSQLYGPGEQYF. This chain uses TRBV4-1 with TRBJ2-7; the D is unclear. The CDR3 totals 14 residues. V was pared by 2 bases and J by 6 bases, with 14 bases between. In germline, CDR1 is MGHRA, CDR2 YSYEKL.

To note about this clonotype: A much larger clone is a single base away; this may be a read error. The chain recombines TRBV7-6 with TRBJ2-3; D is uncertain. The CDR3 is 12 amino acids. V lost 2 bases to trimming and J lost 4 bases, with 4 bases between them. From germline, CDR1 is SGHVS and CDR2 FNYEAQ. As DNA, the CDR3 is TGTGCCAGCAGCTTACAGCCAGATACGCAGTATTTT. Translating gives CASSLQPDTQYF. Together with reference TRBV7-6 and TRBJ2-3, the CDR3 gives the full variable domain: GAGVSQSPRYKVTKRGQDVALRCDPISGHVSLYWYRQALGQGPEFLTYFNYEAQQDKSGLPNDRFSAERPEGSISTLTIQRTEQRDSAMYRCASSLQPDTQYFGPGTRLTVL.

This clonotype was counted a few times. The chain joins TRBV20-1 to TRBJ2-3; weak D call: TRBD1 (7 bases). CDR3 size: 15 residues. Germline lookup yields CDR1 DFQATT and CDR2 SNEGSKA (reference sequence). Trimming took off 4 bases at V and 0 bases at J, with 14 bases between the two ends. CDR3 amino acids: CSAMGGQESTDTQYF. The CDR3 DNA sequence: TGCAGTGCTATGGGAGGACAGGAGAGCACAGATACGCAGTATTTT.

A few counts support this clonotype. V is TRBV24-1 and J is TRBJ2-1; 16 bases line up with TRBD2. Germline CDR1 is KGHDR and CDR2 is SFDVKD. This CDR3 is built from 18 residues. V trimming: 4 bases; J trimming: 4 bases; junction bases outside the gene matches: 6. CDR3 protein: CATSDLGLAGGAYNEQFF. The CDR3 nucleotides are TGTGCCACCAGTGACCTGGGACTAGCGGGGGGGGCTTACAATGAGCAGTTCTTC.

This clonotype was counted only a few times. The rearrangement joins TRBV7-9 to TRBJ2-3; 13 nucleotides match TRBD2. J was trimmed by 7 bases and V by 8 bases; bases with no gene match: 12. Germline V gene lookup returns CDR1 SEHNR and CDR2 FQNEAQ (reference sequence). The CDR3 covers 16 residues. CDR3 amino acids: CASPSPPGLAGNTQYF. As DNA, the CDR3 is TGTGCCAGCCCGAGCCCTCCGGGACTAGCGGGGAATACGCAGTATTTT.

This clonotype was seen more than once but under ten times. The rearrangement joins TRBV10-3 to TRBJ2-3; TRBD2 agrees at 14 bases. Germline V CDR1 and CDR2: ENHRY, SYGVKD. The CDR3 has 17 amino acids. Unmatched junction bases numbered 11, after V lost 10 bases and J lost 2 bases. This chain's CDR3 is CATGTSGGEILTDTQYF. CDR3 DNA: TGTGCCACGGGGACTAGCGGGGGCGAGATCCTCACAGATACGCAGTATTTT.

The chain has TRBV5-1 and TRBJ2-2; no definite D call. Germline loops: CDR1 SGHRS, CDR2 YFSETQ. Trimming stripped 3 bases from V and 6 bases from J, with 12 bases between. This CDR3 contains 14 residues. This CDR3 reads CASSSKISPGELFF. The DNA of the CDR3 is TGCGCCAGCAGCTCCAAAATTTCCCCCGGGGAGCTGTTTTTT.

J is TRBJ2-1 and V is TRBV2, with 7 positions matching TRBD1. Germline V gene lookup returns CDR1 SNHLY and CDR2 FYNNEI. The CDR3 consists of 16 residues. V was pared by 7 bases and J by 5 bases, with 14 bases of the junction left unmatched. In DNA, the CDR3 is TGTGCCAGCACCACGGTCCGGGACAGAATAAACAATGAGCAGTTCTTC. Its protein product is CASTTVRDRINNEQFF. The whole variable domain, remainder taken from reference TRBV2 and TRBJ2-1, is EPEVTQTPSHQVTQMGQEVILRCVPISNHLYFYWYRQILGQKVEFLVSFYNNEISEKSEIFDDQFSVERPDGSNFTLKIRSTKLEDSAMYFCASTTVRDRINNEQFFGPGTRLTVL.

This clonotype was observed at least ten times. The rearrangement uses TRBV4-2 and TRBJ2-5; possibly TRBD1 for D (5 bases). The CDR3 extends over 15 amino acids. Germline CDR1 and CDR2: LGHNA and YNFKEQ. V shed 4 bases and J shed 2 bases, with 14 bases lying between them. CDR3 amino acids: CASSPYGRDQETQYF. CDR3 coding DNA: TGTGCCAGCAGCCCTTACGGCAGGGATCAAGAGACCCAGTACTTC.

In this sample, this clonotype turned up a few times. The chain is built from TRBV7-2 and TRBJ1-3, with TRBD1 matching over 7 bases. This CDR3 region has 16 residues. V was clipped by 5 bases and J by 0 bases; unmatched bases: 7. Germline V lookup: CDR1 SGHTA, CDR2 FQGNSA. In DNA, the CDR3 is TGTGCCAGCAGCAGTGGGACAGTGAACTCTGGAAACACCATATATTTT. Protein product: CASSSGTVNSGNTIYF.

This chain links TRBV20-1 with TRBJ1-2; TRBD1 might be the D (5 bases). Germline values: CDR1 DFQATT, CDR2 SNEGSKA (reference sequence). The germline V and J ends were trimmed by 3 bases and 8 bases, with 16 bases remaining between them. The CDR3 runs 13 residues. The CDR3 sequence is CSARGDSGQGYTF. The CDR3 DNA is TGCAGTGCTAGGGGAGACAGTGGGCAGGGCTACACCTTC.

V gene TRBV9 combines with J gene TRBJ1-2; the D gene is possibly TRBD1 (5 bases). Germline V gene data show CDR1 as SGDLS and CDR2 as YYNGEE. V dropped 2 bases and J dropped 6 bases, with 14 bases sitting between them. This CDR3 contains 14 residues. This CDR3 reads CASSVSLGVDGYTF. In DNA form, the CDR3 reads TGTGCCAGCAGCGTGTCCCTGGGGGTTGATGGCTACACCTTC.

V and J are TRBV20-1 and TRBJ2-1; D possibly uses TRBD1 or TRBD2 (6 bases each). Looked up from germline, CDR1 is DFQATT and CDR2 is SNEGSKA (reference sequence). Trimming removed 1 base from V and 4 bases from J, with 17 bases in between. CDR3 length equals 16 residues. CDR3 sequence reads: CSARVNLGGIYNEQFF. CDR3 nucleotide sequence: TGCAGTGCTAGAGTCAATCTAGGGGGGATATACAATGAGCAGTTCTTC.

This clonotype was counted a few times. The CDR3 region has the DNA TGTGCCAGCAGCTCTTCCCCCCCGGGACAGGGACTCACAGATACGCAGTATTTT. Its translation is CASSSSPPGQGLTDTQYF. This chain links TRBV7-2 with TRBJ2-3, with TRBD1 identical over 9 bases. The length of the CDR3 is 18 residues. With V trimmed by 4 bases and J by 2 bases, 13 bases remained unmatched. CDR1 SGHTA and CDR2 FQGNSA come from the germline V gene.

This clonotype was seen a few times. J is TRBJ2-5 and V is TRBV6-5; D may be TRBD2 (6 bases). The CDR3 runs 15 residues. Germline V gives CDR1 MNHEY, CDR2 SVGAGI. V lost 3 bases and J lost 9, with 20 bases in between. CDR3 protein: CASSYVQGGGLAQYF. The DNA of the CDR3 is TGTGCCAGCAGTTATGTCCAGGGAGGTGGGTTGGCCCAGTACTTC.

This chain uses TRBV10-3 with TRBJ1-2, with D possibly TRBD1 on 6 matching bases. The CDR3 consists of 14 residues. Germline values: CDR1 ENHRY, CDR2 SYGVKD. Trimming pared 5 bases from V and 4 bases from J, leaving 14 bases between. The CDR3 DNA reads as TGTGCCATCAGTCCCTCCGCAGGGGCCTATGGCTACACCTTC. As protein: CAISPSAGAYGYTF.

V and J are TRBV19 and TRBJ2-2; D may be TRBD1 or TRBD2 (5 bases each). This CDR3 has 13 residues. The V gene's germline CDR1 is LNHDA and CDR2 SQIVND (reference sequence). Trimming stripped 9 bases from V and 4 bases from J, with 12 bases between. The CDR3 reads CASEGTLTGELFF. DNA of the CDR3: TGTGCCAGCGAGGGGACCCTCACCGGGGAGCTGTTTTTT.